Detailed here is one T cell receptor beta chain. In germline, CDR1 is SGHVS, CDR2 FNYEAQ. The CDR3 is made up of 16 amino acids. Trimming shortened V by 0 bases and J by 4 bases, and 12 bases separated the two germline ends. This record comes from a study of blood T cell repertoires in COVID-19. Study background: COVID-19 samples from acute and convalescent phases originated in the United States, Italy and Spain.

This table comes from immunoSEQ multiplex PCR, and its TCRdb copy is limited to in-frame clones, with some not included. The table lists more than 200,000 clones, around nine tenths of them singletons. The receptor's source is a woman aged 55-69 years with COVID-19, enrolled during active disease. Sequencing was carried out using peripheral blood. The chain couples TRBV7-6 to TRBJ1-4, with D tentatively TRBD1 (5 bases). In nucleotides, the CDR3 is TGTGCCAGCAGCTTAGCACGGACACGGTATAATGAAAAACTGTTTTTT. Protein sequence: CASSLARTRYNEKLFF.